This T cell receptor beta chain was captured in a study of T cells in Graves' hyperthyroidism and ophthalmopathy. The overall study: The initial diagnosis was the point when peripheral blood was collected, ahead of any treatment. Study results and limitations: Ophthalmopathy was predicted by the model a median of approximately 6 months ahead of onset. Separating ophthalmopathy from stable hyperthyroidism was achieved by a 13 V-J model.

There were TCR beta CDR3 regions amplified from RNA transcripts. HTBI primers were used for first-round RT-PCR of the TCR CDR3. TCRdb re-called the multiplex PCR reads through MiXCR, storing one row per CDR3 protein. Of approximately 700,000 distinct CDR3 sequences detected, about 15% appear once; the ten largest clones hold over 7.5%. The source of the PBMCs was 10 ml of fresh peripheral blood. Many counts were recorded for this clonotype. Its antigen is unknown. This CDR3 comprises 15 residues. J was trimmed by 0 bases and V by 6 bases; bases with no gene match: 5. Sequenced material: blood. The sequence derives from a man aged 18 to 29 with Graves' hyperthyroidism. The rearrangement joins TRBV12-3 or TRBV12-4 to TRBJ2-1; 7 bases are a match to TRBD2. The chain's CDR3 is CASSASGGSYNEQFF. The CDR3 nucleotides are TGTGCCAGCAGCGCTAGCGGAGGCTCCTACAATGAGCAGTTCTTC.